The rows below give T cell receptor beta chains drawn from one sample of a study of cytomegalovirus exposure and HLA in healthy donors. The table came from immunoSEQ multiplex PCR; TCRdb's copy has only in-frame clones and leaves some out. The data show some 150,000 clones, with 65% to 90% seen just once and less than 1.5% held by the top ten. The source material was PBMCs. All receptors derive from a female donor in good health and CMV-seronegative. Both conserved end residues are part of each CDR3. The order of the fields is CDR3 protein, CDR3 DNA, J gene, D gene, clone size, V gene. The D gene is left open where the match is weak. Expanded clones get a size class; other rows say once, few or many, or leave the size out.

CASSALAGVNTGELFF | TGTGCCAGCAGTGCCCTAGCGGGAGTGAACACCGGGGAGCTGTTTTTT | TRBJ2-2 | TRBD2 | NA | TRBV2
CASSLGSNTGELFF | TGTGCCAGCAGCTTAGGTAGCAACACCGGGGAGCTGTTTTTT | TRBJ2-2 | NA | NA | TRBV7-9
CASSGGESTDTQYF | TGTGCCAGCAGCGGGGGGGAAAGCACAGATACGCAGTATTTT | TRBJ2-3 | NA | NA | TRBV9
CASANGGGNQPQHF | TGTGCCAGCGCTAACGGGGGGGGGAATCAGCCCCAGCATTTT | TRBJ1-5 | NA | NA | TRBV6-5
CASSSGTSGFYEQYF | TGTGCCAGCAGTTCCGGGACTAGCGGGTTCTACGAGCAGTACTTC | TRBJ2-7 | TRBD2 | once | TRBV4-2
CSVGRDRGYEQYF | TGCAGCGTTGGCCGGGACAGAGGCTACGAGCAGTACTTC | TRBJ2-7 | TRBD1 | NA | TRBV29-1
CASSTENGELFF | TGTGCCAGCAGCACCGAGAACGGGGAGCTGTTTTTT | TRBJ2-2 | NA | NA | TRBV5-4
CASSPIRGETQYF | TGTGCCAGCTCACCAATACGGGGGGAGACCCAGTACTTC | TRBJ2-5 | NA | NA | TRBV18
CASSLLPEGYGYTF | TGTGCCAGCAGCTTACTGCCGGAGGGCTATGGCTACACCTTC | TRBJ1-2 | NA | NA | TRBV13
CASGLSGLAGAETQYF | TGTGCTAGTGGTTTGTCCGGGCTAGCGGGAGCGGAGACCCAGTACTTC | TRBJ2-5 | TRBD2 | NA | TRBV12-5
CASSVRSGANVLTF | TGTGCCAGCAGTGTTCGGTCCGGGGCCAACGTCCTGACTTTC | TRBJ2-6 | NA | few | TRBV6-1
CAISGSAGIGNTEAFF | TGTGCCATCAGTGGTTCCGCAGGGATCGGGAACACTGAAGCTTTCTTT | TRBJ1-1 | NA | NA | TRBV10-3
CASRGGMNTEAFF | TGTGCCAGTCGTGGGGGCATGAACACTGAAGCTTTCTTT | TRBJ1-1 | NA | NA | TRBV19
CASSTLGRGGNEQYF | TGTGCCAGCAGCACCCTGGGGAGGGGAGGCAACGAGCAGTACTTC | TRBJ2-7 | TRBD2 | once | TRBV7-9
CASRQRESGSYEQYF | TGCGCCAGCAGACAGCGGGAGAGTGGCTCCTACGAGCAGTACTTC | TRBJ2-7 | TRBD2 | NA | TRBV4-1